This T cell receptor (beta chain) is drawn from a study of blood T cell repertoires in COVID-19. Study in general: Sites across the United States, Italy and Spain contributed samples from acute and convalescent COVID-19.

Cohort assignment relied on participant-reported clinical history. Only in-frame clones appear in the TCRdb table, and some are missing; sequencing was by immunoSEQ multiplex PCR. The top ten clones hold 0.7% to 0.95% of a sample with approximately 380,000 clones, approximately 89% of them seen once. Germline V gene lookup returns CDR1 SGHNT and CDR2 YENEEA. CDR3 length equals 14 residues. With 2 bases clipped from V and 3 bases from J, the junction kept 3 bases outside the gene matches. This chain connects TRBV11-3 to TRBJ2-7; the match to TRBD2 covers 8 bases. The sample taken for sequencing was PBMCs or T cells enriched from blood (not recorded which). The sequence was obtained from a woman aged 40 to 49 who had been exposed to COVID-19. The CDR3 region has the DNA TGTGCCAGCAGCTTAAAACTAGCGGACTACGAGCAGTACTTC. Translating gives CASSLKLADYEQYF.